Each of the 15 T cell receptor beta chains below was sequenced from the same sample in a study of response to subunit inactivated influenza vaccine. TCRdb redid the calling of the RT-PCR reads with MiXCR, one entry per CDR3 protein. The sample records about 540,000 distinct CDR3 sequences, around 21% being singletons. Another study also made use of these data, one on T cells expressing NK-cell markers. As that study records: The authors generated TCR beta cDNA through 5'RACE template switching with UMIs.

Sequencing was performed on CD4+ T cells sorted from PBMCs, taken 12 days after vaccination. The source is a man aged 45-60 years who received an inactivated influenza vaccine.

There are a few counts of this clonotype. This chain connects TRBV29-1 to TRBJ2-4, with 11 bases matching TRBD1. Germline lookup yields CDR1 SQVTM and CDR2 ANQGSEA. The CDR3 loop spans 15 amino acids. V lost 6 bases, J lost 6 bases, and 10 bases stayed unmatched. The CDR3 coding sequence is TGCAGCGTCCTTGGACAGGGGGCGTTTGGAAACATTCAGTACTTC. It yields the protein CSVLGQGAFGNIQYF.

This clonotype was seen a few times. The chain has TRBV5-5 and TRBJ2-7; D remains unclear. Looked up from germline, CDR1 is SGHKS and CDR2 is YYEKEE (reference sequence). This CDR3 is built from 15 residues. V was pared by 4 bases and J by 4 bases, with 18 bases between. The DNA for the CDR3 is TGTGCCAGCAGCCTTACAGATTACCCTTCTTACGAGCAGTACTTC. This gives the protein CASSLTDYPSYEQYF.

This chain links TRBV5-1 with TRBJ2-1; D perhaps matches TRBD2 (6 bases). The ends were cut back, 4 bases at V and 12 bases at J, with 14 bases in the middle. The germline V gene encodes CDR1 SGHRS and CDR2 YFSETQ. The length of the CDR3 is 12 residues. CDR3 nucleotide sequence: TGCGCCAGCAGCGTAAACCGGGACTCGCAGTTCTTC. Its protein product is CASSVNRDSQFF.

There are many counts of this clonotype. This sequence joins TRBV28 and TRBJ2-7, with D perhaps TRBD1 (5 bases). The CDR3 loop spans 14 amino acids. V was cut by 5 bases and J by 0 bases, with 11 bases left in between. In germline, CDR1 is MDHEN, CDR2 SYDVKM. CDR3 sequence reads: CASSDNRPSYEQYF. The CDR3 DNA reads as TGTGCCAGCAGTGATAACAGGCCCTCCTACGAGCAGTACTTC.

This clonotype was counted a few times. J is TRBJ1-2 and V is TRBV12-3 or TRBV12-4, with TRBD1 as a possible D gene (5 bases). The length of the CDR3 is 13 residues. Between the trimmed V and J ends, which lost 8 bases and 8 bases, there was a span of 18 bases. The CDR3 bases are TGTGCCAGCGGACCGGGACTGGGGAAGGGCTACACCTTC. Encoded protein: CASGPGLGKGYTF.

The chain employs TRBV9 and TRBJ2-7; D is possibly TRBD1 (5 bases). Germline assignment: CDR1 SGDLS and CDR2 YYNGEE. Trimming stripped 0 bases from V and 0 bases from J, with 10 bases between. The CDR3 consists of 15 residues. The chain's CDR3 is CASSVAPGPSYEQYF. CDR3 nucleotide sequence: TGTGCCAGCAGCGTAGCCCCAGGGCCCTCCTACGAGCAGTACTTC.

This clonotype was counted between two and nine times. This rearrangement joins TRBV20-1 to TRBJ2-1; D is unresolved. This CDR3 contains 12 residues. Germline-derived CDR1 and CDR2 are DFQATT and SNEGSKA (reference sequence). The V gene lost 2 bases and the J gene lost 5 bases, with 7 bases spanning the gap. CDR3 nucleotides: TGCAGTGCTAGATCCAGAAACAATGAGCAGTTCTTC. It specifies CSARSRNNEQFF.

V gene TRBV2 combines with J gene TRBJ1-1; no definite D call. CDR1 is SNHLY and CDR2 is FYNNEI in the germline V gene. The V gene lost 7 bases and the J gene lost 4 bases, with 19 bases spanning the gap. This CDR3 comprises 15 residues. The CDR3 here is CASKKEGIQSTEAFF. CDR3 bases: TGTGCCAGCAAGAAGGAAGGGATACAGAGCACTGAAGCTTTCTTT.

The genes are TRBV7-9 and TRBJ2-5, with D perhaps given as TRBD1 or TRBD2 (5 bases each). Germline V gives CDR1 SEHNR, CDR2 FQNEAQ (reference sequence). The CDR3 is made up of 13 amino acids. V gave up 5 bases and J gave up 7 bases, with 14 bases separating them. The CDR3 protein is CASSRDRRGTQYF. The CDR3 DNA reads TGTGCCAGCAGCCGGGACCGACGGGGGACCCAGTACTTC.

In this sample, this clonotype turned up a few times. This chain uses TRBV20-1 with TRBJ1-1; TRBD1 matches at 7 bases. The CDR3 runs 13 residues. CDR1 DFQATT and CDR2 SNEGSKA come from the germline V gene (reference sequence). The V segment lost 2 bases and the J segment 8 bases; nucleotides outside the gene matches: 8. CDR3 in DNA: TGCAGTGCTAGAAATACAGGGGTCCTCGAAGCTTTCTTT. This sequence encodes CSARNTGVLEAFF.

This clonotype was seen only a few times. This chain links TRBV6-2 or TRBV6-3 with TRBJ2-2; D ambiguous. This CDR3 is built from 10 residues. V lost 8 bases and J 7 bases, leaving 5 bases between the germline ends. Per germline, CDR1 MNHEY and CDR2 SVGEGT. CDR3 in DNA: TGTGCCAGCGGGCGCGGGGAGCTGTTTTTT. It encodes CASGRGELFF.

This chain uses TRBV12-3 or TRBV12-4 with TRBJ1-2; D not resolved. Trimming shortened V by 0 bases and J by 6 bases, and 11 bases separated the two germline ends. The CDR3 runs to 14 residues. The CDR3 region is CASSLARMNNGYTF. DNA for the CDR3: TGTGCCAGCAGTTTAGCGCGGATGAATAATGGCTACACCTTC.

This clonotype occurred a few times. The CDR3 coding sequence is TGCAGCGTTGACCCGACAGGGAGCCCCTACGAGCAGTACTTC. The encoded protein is CSVDPTGSPYEQYF. The gene calls are TRBV29-1 and TRBJ2-7; 7 nucleotides line up with TRBD1. The CDR3 spans 14 residues. Germline V gene sequence: CDR1 SQVTM, CDR2 ANQGSEA. V trimming: 3 bases; J trimming: 2 bases; junction bases outside the gene matches: 7.

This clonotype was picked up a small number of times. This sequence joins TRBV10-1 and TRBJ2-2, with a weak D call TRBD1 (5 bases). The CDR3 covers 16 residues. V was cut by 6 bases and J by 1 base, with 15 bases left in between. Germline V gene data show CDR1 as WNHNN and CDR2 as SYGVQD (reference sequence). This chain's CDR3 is CASSPFRQRNTGELFF. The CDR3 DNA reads TGCGCCAGCAGCCCCTTTAGACAGAGGAACACCGGGGAGCTGTTTTTT.

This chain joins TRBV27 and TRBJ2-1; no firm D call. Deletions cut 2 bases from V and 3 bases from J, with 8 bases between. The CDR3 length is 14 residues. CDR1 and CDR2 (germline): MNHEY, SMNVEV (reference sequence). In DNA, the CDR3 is TGTGCCAGCAGTTTAAGGTTAGACTACAATGAGCAGTTCTTC. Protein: CASSLRLDYNEQFF.